This T cell receptor beta chain originates from a study of T cell repertoires in cytomegalovirus infection. Across the whole study: Matching HLA type and CMV infection were both indicated by public TCR beta signatures.

The study, taken as a whole, reports: It was HLA-C-restricted CMV-specific TCR beta clonotypes that dominated the response ex vivo.

A word on this clonotype: Antigen specificity is unknown.

A single record per CDR3 protein comes from TCRdb applying MiXCR to the reads. The data show 250,000 to 300,000 distinct CDR3 sequences, roughly 10% seen once. After removal of 6 bases from V and 2 bases from J, the junction contained 8 bases not matched to a gene. This CDR3 is built from 15 residues. The germline V gene encodes CDR1 DFQATT and CDR2 SNEGSKA (reference sequence). The specimen was PBMCs. The chain joins TRBV20-1 to TRBJ1-5, with 9 bases that match TRBD1. The source of this sequence is a human donor in good health (CMV status not recorded). Some clones in this sample may be carry-over from other donors' samples. The CDR3 DNA follows: TGCAGTGCGCAGACAGGGGGAGGCGGCAATCAGCCCCAGCATTTT. Residues: CSAQTGGGGNQPQHF.